The T cell receptor (beta chain) under discussion was sequenced for a study of beta chain features in type 1 diabetes. Expressed TCRB transcripts got sequenced, as all isolated RNA was reverse transcribed. Sequenced by immunoSEQ multiplex PCR; TCRdb stores in-frame clones only, minus some. The sample has 150,000 to 180,000 clones, roughly 11% seen once. Study observations and caveats: Shorter templates may be favored by PCR, equally so in patients and controls. Sampled from patients, naive, central memory and Treg TCRB repertoires appeared more similar than those sampled from healthy donors.

V lost 8 bases, J lost 2 bases, and 13 bases lay in between. The CDR3 is made up of 13 amino acids. The germline gives CDR1 MNHNS, CDR2 SASEGT. This clone was recorded a few times. Its antigen is not identified. Source material: central memory CD4+ T cells from blood. The chain links TRBV6-1 to TRBJ2-7; TRBD2 is a possible D gene (6 bases). The TCR originated in a man aged 18 to 30 in good health. The CDR3 region has the DNA TGTGCCAGCCTTGCGGAGGGGCCCTACGAGCAGTACTTC. Protein sequence: CASLAEGPYEQYF.